Below, 6 T cell receptor beta chains from the same sample are listed, as sequenced in a study of somatic mutations in cytotoxic T cells in rheumatoid arthritis. The repertoire was sequenced with immunoSEQ multiplex PCR; TCRdb's copy has only in-frame clones and lacks some. The table has approximately 13,000 clones, approximately 84% seen once. The material sequenced was CD8+ T cells sorted from blood. Receptors originate from an adult with rheumatoid arthritis.

V usage is TRBV10-2 and J usage is TRBJ1-1, with 9 bases identical to TRBD1. This CDR3 has 13 residues. Germline trimming cut 7 bases from V and 6 bases from J; bases unmatched to any gene: 6. Germline loops: CDR1 WSHSY, CDR2 SAAADI. In DNA, the CDR3 is TGCGCCAGCATCGCCGGGACAGGGTCTGAAGCTTTCTTT. Its protein product is CASIAGTGSEAFF.

The chain links TRBV25-1 to TRBJ1-1; D not resolved. The CDR3 spans 13 residues. Looked up from germline, CDR1 is MGHDK and CDR2 is SYGVNS. Deletions cut 3 bases from V and 4 bases from J, with 9 bases between. CDR3 sequence: CASSEGILTEAFF. CDR3 DNA sequence: TGTGCCAGCAGTGAGGGGATCCTCACTGAAGCTTTCTTT. Complete variable domain (other parts from reference TRBV25-1 and TRBJ1-1): EADIYQTPRYLVIGTGKKITLECSQTMGHDKMYWYQQDPGMELHLIHYSYGVNSTEKGDLSSESTVSRIRTEHFPLTLESARPSHTSQYLCASSEGILTEAFFGQGTRLTVV.

The chain recombines TRBV27 with TRBJ2-7; 8 nucleotides agree with TRBD2. J was trimmed by 4 bases and V by 8 bases; bases with no gene match: 13. The V gene's germline CDR1 is MNHEY and CDR2 SMNVEV (reference sequence). This CDR3 has 15 amino acids. For the CDR3, the DNA is TGTGCCAGCGGGGCCTTTAGAAGCGGGGGTTACGAGCAGTACTTC. This gives the protein CASGAFRSGGYEQYF.

This clone is medium-sized (0.01 to 0.1%) within its sample. The gene calls are TRBV7-8 and TRBJ2-7; maybe TRBD2 (6 bases). Per germline, CDR1 SGHVS and CDR2 FQNEAQ. CDR3 length: 15 amino acids. V lost 4 bases and J lost 5, with 18 bases in between. CDR3 region: CASSYPYGSPDEQYF. DNA for the CDR3: TGTGCCAGCAGCTACCCCTACGGGAGCCCTGACGAGCAGTACTTC.

The DNA for the CDR3 is TGTGCCAGCAGGGGTGGGGGAGAGACCCAGTACTTC. Its translation: CASRGGGETQYF. The J gene is TRBJ2-5, the V gene TRBV28; D tentatively fits TRBD1 or TRBD2 (5 bases each). Germline CDR1 and CDR2: MDHEN and SYDVKM. The germline V and J ends were trimmed by 6 bases and 4 bases, with 9 bases remaining between them. This CDR3 region has 12 residues.

This rearrangement joins TRBV9 to TRBJ2-2; D not certain. Germline CDR1 and CDR2: SGDLS and YYNGEE. CDR3 length: 14 amino acids. V lost 0 bases to trimming and J lost 5 bases, with 8 bases between them. The CDR3 DNA reads TGTGCCAGCAGCGTAGGTGATATTACCGGGGAGCTGTTTTTT. It encodes CASSVGDITGELFF.